This TCR beta chain originates from a study of spatial heterogeneity in lung cancer. Study conclusions and caveats: One measure, the expanded intratumoral alpha and beta TCR count, tracked tumor mutation counts.

Losses at the gene ends were 11 bases for V and 4 bases for J; bases not matched to a gene: 6. Germline V gene lookup returns CDR1 MDHEN and CDR2 SYDVKM. The CDR3 runs to 13 residues. This clonotype was recorded at least ten times. Its antigen is currently unknown. TCRdb recomputed calls from the 5' RACE reads with MiXCR, one row per CDR3 protein. The table lists about 28,000 distinct CDR3 sequences, more than 5.5% of them singletons. Sample time point: sample taken at primary tumor resection. Samples came from some 71 TRACERx patients with untreated early-stage lung cancer. Whole RNA came from tumor, nontumor lung or frozen PBMC and was sequenced without being sorted.

The input for sequencing was lung tumor tissue, taken at surgery. The gene calls are TRBV28 and TRBJ1-4, with 8 bases that match TRBD1. The receptor was isolated from a male donor with early-stage non-small cell lung cancer. CDR3 protein: CAVQGAVNEKLFF. In DNA, the CDR3 is TGTGCCGTGCAGGGGGCAGTTAATGAAAAACTGTTTTTT. Full variable domain (outside the CDR3, taken from reference TRBV28 and TRBJ1-4): DVKVTQSSRYLVKRTGEKVFLECVQDMDHENMFWYRQDPGLGLRLIYFSYDVKMKEKGDIPEGYSVSREKKERFSLILESASTNQTSMYLCAVQGAVNEKLFFGSGTQLSVL.